One and the same sample provided the 28 T cell receptor beta chains below, sequenced in a study of CD8+ T cells in alopecia areata. Treatment meaning: oral pan-JAK inhibitor, 5-10 mg twice daily. RNA extraction and reverse transcription yielded cDNA as sequencing template. Libraries were prepared by immunoSEQ multiplex PCR; TCRdb keeps only in-frame clonotypes and omits some of them. The top ten clones hold around 12% of a sample with over 150,000 clones, roughly 61% of them seen once. Sequencing used CD8+ T cells sorted from blood, obtained at week 24, from a patient treated with tofacitinib. These receptors came from a human donor with alopecia areata.

The chain couples TRBV4-1 to TRBJ2-1; TRBD2 matches at 8 bases. This CDR3 region has 17 residues. Looked up from germline, CDR1 is MGHRA and CDR2 is YSYEKL. After removal of 0 bases from V and 3 bases from J, the junction contained 7 bases not matched to a gene. The CDR3 sequence: CASSQDTGGAGYNEQFF. The CDR3 DNA reads TGCGCCAGCAGCCAAGACACCGGGGGGGCGGGCTACAATGAGCAGTTCTTC.

The chain recombines TRBV2 with TRBJ1-5; possible D gene TRBD1, 6 bases. With 3 bases removed from V and 6 bases from J, the gap between germline ends came to 15 bases. CDR1 SNHLY and CDR2 FYNNEI come from the germline V gene. The CDR3 length is 15 residues. The CDR3 protein is CASSDEAGDGQPQHF. DNA of the CDR3: TGTGCCAGCAGTGACGAGGCAGGGGACGGTCAGCCCCAGCATTTT.

For the CDR3, the DNA is TGTGCCAGCAGCGTAGAATTCTTTGGTCCCTTTACTGGCTACACCTTC. It is translated as CASSVEFFGPFTGYTF. J is TRBJ1-2 and V is TRBV9; D remains unclear. The germline V and J ends were trimmed by 0 bases and 7 bases, with 19 bases remaining between them. Germline CDR1 reads SGDLS; CDR2 reads YYNGEE. The CDR3 sequence is 16 residues long.

This clone was seen a few times. The chain recombines TRBV4-1 with TRBJ2-2; D ambiguous. This CDR3 comprises 16 residues. The ends were cut back, 2 bases at V and 0 bases at J, with 10 bases in the middle. Germline loops: CDR1 MGHRA, CDR2 YSYEKL. Here the CDR3 reads CASSQRTGSNTGELFF. In DNA, the CDR3 is TGCGCCAGCAGCCAAAGGACGGGTTCGAACACCGGGGAGCTGTTTTTT.

This clone is a singleton in its sample. The chain couples TRBV25-1 to TRBJ1-6; 8 nucleotides line up with TRBD1. CDR3 length: 18 residues. Germline V CDR1 and CDR2: MGHDK, SYGVNS. V shed 0 bases, J shed 7 bases, and the junction held 11 bases outside the gene matches. In nucleotides, the CDR3 is TGTGCCAGCAGTGAATATTCACACGCGACAGGGGTGAATTCACCCCTCCACTTT. Translating gives CASSEYSHATGVNSPLHF.

This rearrangement joins TRBV29-1 to TRBJ1-2; D may be TRBD1 (6 bases). The V gene lost 1 base and the J gene lost 3 bases, with 15 bases spanning the gap. This CDR3 is 15 amino acids long. CDR1 is SQVTM, CDR2 ANQGSEA, per germline. The CDR3 loop is CSVEGVLRGHYGYTF. CDR3 sequence (DNA): TGCAGCGTTGAAGGGGTCCTCAGGGGCCACTATGGCTACACCTTC.

The rearrangement links TRBV30 to TRBJ2-7; D remains unclear. The CDR3 spans 13 residues. CDR1 and CDR2 from the germline V gene are GTSNPN and SVGIG (reference sequence). Between the trimmed V and J ends, which lost 1 base and 5 bases, there was a span of 12 bases. The CDR3 DNA reads as TGTGCCTGGAGTGAAACTCCCCTCCACGAGCAGTACTTC. Its protein is CAWSETPLHEQYF.

This clone was seen only a few times. This chain links TRBV29-1 with TRBJ1-2, with 7 bases that match TRBD1. CDR1 and CDR2 (germline): SQVTM, ANQGSEA. The V and J ends lost 4 bases and 7 bases, in that order; junction bases with no gene match: 9. This CDR3 region has 13 residues. Here the CDR3 DNA reads TGCAGCGTTGTAATCCTCCAGGGGGGTGGCTACACCTTC. Encoded protein: CSVVILQGGGYTF.

Comment on this clone: At one boundary the junction diverges from the germline segment, which might be a read error. J is TRBJ2-1 and V is TRBV30, with 7 bases that match TRBD2. The CDR3 sequence is 14 residues long. Germline CDR1 GTSNPN, CDR2 SVGIG (reference sequence). The CDR3: CVWSPTSGVDEQFF. CDR3 sequence (DNA): TGTGTCTGGAGTCCTACGAGCGGGGTTGATGAGCAGTTCTTC. The variable domain in full, completed from reference TRBV30 and TRBJ2-1, reads SQTIHQWPATLVQPVGSPLSLECTVEGTSNPNLYWYRQAAGRGLQLLFYSVGIGQISSEVPQNLSASRPQDRQFILSSKKLLLSDSGFYLCVWSPTSGVDEQFFGPGTRLTVL.

This clone was seen a few times. This chain uses TRBV13 with TRBJ2-1, with D unresolved. The CDR3 covers 13 residues. The germline gives CDR1 PRHDT, CDR2 FYEKMQ (reference sequence). Trimming removed 1 base at V and 9 bases at J, with 10 bases between. In DNA form, the CDR3 reads TGTGCCAGCAGCTTAGCGGAGAAGCCTGAGCAGTTCTTC. Translated: CASSLAEKPEQFF.

This clone was observed a handful of times. This rearrangement joins TRBV29-1 to TRBJ2-7; 7 positions agree with TRBD2. The ends lost 6 bases at V and 4 bases at J; junction bases unmatched: 3. The CDR3 consists of 11 residues. Germline-derived CDR1 and CDR2 are SQVTM and ANQGSEA. In DNA form, the CDR3 reads TGCAGCGTGGGGGGGGTGTACGAGCAGTACTTC. It specifies CSVGGVYEQYF.

This clone was counted only a few times. The same CDR3 arises from other DNA sequences in this sample as well. This chain uses TRBV29-1 with TRBJ2-7; 7 bases fit TRBD2. With V trimmed by 3 bases and J by 2 bases, 4 bases remained unmatched. CDR3 length: 13 amino acids. Germline loops: CDR1 SQVTM, CDR2 ANQGSEA. Here the CDR3 DNA reads TGCAGCGTTGAGGGAGGGGCGACCTACGAGCAGTACTTC. Translation gives CSVEGGATYEQYF.

The chain carries TRBV6-6 and TRBJ2-1; TRBD2 matches at 9 bases. V lost 7 bases to trimming and J lost 5 bases; unmatched junction nucleotides: 6. CDR3 length equals 14 residues. The germline gives CDR1 MNHNY, CDR2 SVGAGI (reference sequence). DNA for the CDR3: TGTGCCAGCATGGGCGGGGGGGGAGACAATGAGCAGTTCTTC. This encodes CASMGGGGDNEQFF.

The chain employs TRBV5-1 and TRBJ1-2; 9 bases line up with TRBD1. Germline V gene sequence: CDR1 SGHRS, CDR2 YFSETQ. Trimming took 1 base from V and 1 from J; bases not matched to a gene: 8. The CDR3 runs 17 residues. CDR3 coding DNA: TGCGCCAGCAGCTTGCCGGGACAGGGTGGCGATAACTATGGCTACACCTTC. It is translated as CASSLPGQGGDNYGYTF.

Remarks on this clone: The junction differs from germline at one of its ends, possibly a read error. The rearrangement joins TRBV7-7 to TRBJ2-7, with 8 bases that match TRBD1. This CDR3 has 15 amino acids. Germline assignment: CDR1 SSHAT and CDR2 FNYEAQ (reference sequence). The CDR3 protein is CASSLLFGQGYEQYF. CDR3 sequence (DNA): TGTGCTAGCAGCTTATTATTCGGACAGGGCTACGAGCAGTACTTC.

This rearrangement joins TRBV7-9 to TRBJ1-6; maybe TRBD1 (6 bases). CDR3 length equals 16 residues. Germline loops: CDR1 SEHNR, CDR2 FQNEAQ (reference sequence). Trimming cost V 4 bases and J 7 bases, with 17 bases left between them. The CDR3 here is CASSSSERGGNSPLHF. The CDR3 region has the DNA TGTGCCAGCAGCTCCTCCGAAAGGGGGGGGAATTCACCCCTCCACTTT.

V is TRBV4-2 and J is TRBJ2-1, with TRBD1 identical over 8 bases. V trimming: 5 bases; J trimming: 9 bases; junction bases outside the gene matches: 15. The germline V gene encodes CDR1 LGHNA and CDR2 YNFKEQ. The CDR3 consists of 16 residues. The CDR3: CASSASRDRSSPEQFF. The CDR3, as DNA: TGTGCCAGCAGCGCGAGCCGGGACAGGAGTTCCCCTGAGCAGTTCTTC.

This chain uses TRBV4-2 with TRBJ2-7; D remains unclear. Germline CDR1 reads LGHNA; CDR2 reads YNFKEQ. The CDR3 has 18 amino acids. V lost 0 bases, J lost 3 bases, and 21 bases lay in between. The CDR3 loop is CASSQDSEGIDYVYEQYF. CDR3 bases: TGTGCCAGCAGCCAAGATTCGGAAGGGATAGATTATGTCTACGAGCAGTACTTC.

J is TRBJ2-1 and V is TRBV7-9; no firm D call. This CDR3 contains 16 residues. Germline V gene sequence: CDR1 SEHNR, CDR2 FQNEAQ (reference sequence). V was pared by 0 bases and J by 10 bases, with 19 bases between. CDR3: CASSLAAAGIHSEQFF. CDR3 coding DNA: TGTGCCAGCAGCTTAGCGGCGGCAGGCATTCACAGCGAGCAGTTCTTC.

The genes are TRBV11-2 and TRBJ2-1; TRBD2 is a possible D gene (6 bases). The V gene's germline CDR1 is SGHAT and CDR2 FQNNGV. V was trimmed by 2 bases and J by 8 bases, leaving 16 bases between them. The CDR3 runs to 15 residues. The CDR3 DNA reads TGTGCCAGCAGCTTATGGGAGGAAGTACCGGATGAGCAGTTCTTC. Protein product: CASSLWEEVPDEQFF. The whole variable domain, remainder taken from reference TRBV11-2 and TRBJ2-1, is EAGVAQSPRYKIIEKRQSVAFWCNPISGHATLYWYQQILGQGPKLLIQFQNNGVVDDSQLPKDRFSAERLKGVDSTLKIQPAKLEDSAVYLCASSLWEEVPDEQFFGPGTRLTVL.

The chain recombines TRBV15 with TRBJ2-3; no reliable D call. Germline CDR1 LNHNV, CDR2 YYDKDF (reference sequence). The V gene lost 5 bases and the J gene lost 5 bases, with 17 bases spanning the gap. The CDR3 runs to 15 residues. DNA for the CDR3: TGTGCCACCAGCCGCGATCTTTCACAAGGAGATACGCAGTATTTT. Protein: CATSRDLSQGDTQYF.

The CDR3 nucleotides read TGTGCCTGGAGTGTAGCACGGATCTATGGCTACACCTTC. As protein: CAWSVARIYGYTF. This chain uses TRBV30 with TRBJ1-2; D unclear. Germline values: CDR1 GTSNPN, CDR2 SVGIG (reference sequence). V was clipped by 0 bases and J by 4 bases, with 9 bases between them. The CDR3 runs 13 residues. Based on the CDR3 plus reference TRBV30 and TRBJ1-2, the full variable domain is SQTIHQWPATLVQPVGSPLSLECTVEGTSNPNLYWYRQAAGRGLQLLFYSVGIGQISSEVPQNLSASRPQDRQFILSSKKLLLSDSGFYLCAWSVARIYGYTFGSGTRLTVV.

The V and J genes are TRBV25-1 and TRBJ1-2; D remains unclear. There are 15 residues in the CDR3. Trimming left V 7 bases short and J 4 bases short, with 19 bases between. From germline, CDR1 is MGHDK and CDR2 SYGVNS. The CDR3 reads CASNTAGGSGYGYTF. The CDR3 region has the DNA TGTGCCAGCAACACCGCAGGAGGGTCTGGCTATGGCTACACCTTC.

This sequence joins TRBV29-1 and TRBJ2-7; D gene unclear. This CDR3 comprises 13 residues. The V gene lost 3 bases and the J gene lost 4 bases, with 13 bases spanning the gap. Germline V gene lookup returns CDR1 SQVTM and CDR2 ANQGSEA. The chain's CDR3 is CSVEGGPFYEQYF. The CDR3 DNA sequence: TGCAGCGTTGAGGGTGGGCCGTTTTACGAGCAGTACTTC.

In this sample, this clone turned up a few times. The chain links TRBV11-2 to TRBJ2-2; 7 bases align to TRBD1. Trimming cost V 5 bases and J 3 bases; bases outside gene matches: 12. The CDR3 covers 17 residues. CDR1 and CDR2 (germline): SGHAT, FQNNGV. CDR3 nucleotide sequence: TGTGCCAGCAGCGGAGGACAGGAAATGGTGTACACCGGGGAGCTGTTTTTT. It is translated as CASSGGQEMVYTGELFF.

The table lists this clone with a few counts. The sample has other DNA sequences that encode this CDR3 too. The chain has TRBV12-5 and TRBJ1-5; the D is unclear. The V end lost 2 bases, the J end lost 6 bases, and 2 bases lay between the germline ends. Germline V gene data show CDR1 as LGHNT and CDR2 as FRNRAP. This CDR3 is 11 amino acids long. The CDR3 region has the DNA TGTGCTAGTGGTTTGTCTCAGCCCCAGCATTTT. This encodes CASGLSQPQHF. The variable domain in full, with the rest retrieved from reference TRBV12-5 and TRBJ1-5, is DARVTQTPRHKVTEMGQEVTMRCQPILGHNTVFWYRQTMMQGLELLAYFRNRAPLDDSGMPKDRFSAEMPDATLATLKIQPSEPRDSAVYFCASGLSQPQHFGDGTRLSIL.

This chain links TRBV6-5 with TRBJ1-2; D ambiguous. Germline CDR1 is MNHEY and CDR2 is SVGAGI. V was pared by 5 bases and J by 4 bases, with 14 bases between. CDR3 length equals 14 residues. The CDR3 nucleotides read TGTGCCAGCAGTAGTTTAGCAGATATCTATGGCTACACCTTC. It is translated as CASSSLADIYGYTF.

In its sample, this clone was seen a few times. The CDR3 sequence: CSVQDYEQYF. CDR3 DNA: TGCAGCGTCCAAGATTACGAGCAGTACTTC. The chain is built from TRBV29-1 and TRBJ2-7; D is undetermined. CDR3 size: 10 residues. Trimming removed 6 bases from V and 4 bases from J, with 7 bases in between. Looked up from germline, CDR1 is SQVTM and CDR2 is ANQGSEA.